This entry is about one T cell receptor (beta chain). Its target antigen remains unknown. The record has no base qualities; no much larger clone is one base away. Using the deep immunoSEQ assay, TCR CDR3 regions were amplified from genomic DNA by multiplex PCR. Extracted genomic DNA from each cell subset was distributed evenly across all wells of several immunoSEQ 96-well plates, and each plate was treated as a replicate. For sorted subsets, 200 to 250 ng of genomic DNA, equivalent to 30,000 or so T cell genomes, went into each replicate PCR. Purified libraries were quantified with a Qubit 3.0 fluorometer, sized on a Bioanalyzer 2100, and re-quantified with the KAPA Library Quantification kit. Each immunoSEQ 96-well plate was sequenced on its own single-read 150-cycle Illumina NextSeq 550 flow cell. The original pipeline was this. Because the immunoSEQ output included only junctional sequences and no quality scores, the filtering could not be the same as the filtering used for full-length reads. To assign V/J genes and CDR3, sequences were annotated against IMGT germline references using PyIR, a Python wrapper for IgBLAST v1.9. Reads were filtered out if the reads had weak V/J assignments (E-value above 1e-6), no CDR3, stop codons, out-of-frame junctions, or ambiguous translated residues. A V3J clonotype was defined by an identical inferred V gene, J gene, and CDR3 amino acid sequence. Percentage overlap between repertoires was computed as shared unique clonotypes divided by the size of the smaller repertoire. Richness of each repertoire was evaluated using RTK rarefaction, the Chao1 estimator, and Recon v2.1 estimates of unobserved clonotypes. Generation probabilities were computed with OLGA for all TCRbeta clonotypes obtained by the gDNA method from several donors. What TCRdb holds here is the immuneACCESS table cut down to in-frame rearrangements. Part of the clones is not present; checked against another copy, under half of the missing clones reflect an unresolved V gene, and the others are unexplained. That table is the source of V, J and clone size, and D and trimming were worked out from the DNA. The sample table records 980,000 or so clones; 60% to 85% of these occur just once. The biggest ten clones account for roughly 1.5% of the sample.

The CDR3 sequence holds 11 residues, the cysteine and phenylalanine included. Of the read, only the CDR3 DNA is kept; its 33 bases are in frame from base 1. From the germline V gene, CDR1 is SGHTA and CDR2 is FQGTGA. Trimming removed 10 bases from V and 5 bases from J, leaving 12 bases between the germline ends. Healthy HIV-negative adults with no recently reported acute infections or vaccinations were included as donors. Only Caucasian adults living in Nashville, Tennessee, USA were represented among the donors. Magnetic negative selection was used to enrich CD4+ T cells, after which naive cells were positively selected on CD45RA and the negative fraction became the memory subset. After blood collection by leukapheresis, PBMCs were isolated using Ficoll-Histopaque density gradient centrifugation and then cryopreserved in the vapor phase of liquid nitrogen. Analytical flow cytometry was used to check the purity and quantity of every magnetically sorted T cell population. Genomic DNA was isolated from each sorted fraction and quantified by UV absorbance on a Nanodrop 2000c.

These data come from a study of shared clonotypes between healthy human individuals (dated by TCRdb to about 2020). Looking at the study overall: A couple of women and three men aged 18 to 49 years were included in the cohort. For each donor, CD4 naive and CD4 memory were each run on three plates, CD8 naive on two plates, and CD8 memory on one plate. The study deeply sequenced blood TCR repertoires of five healthy adults to estimate repertoire size and the extent of clonotype sharing between individuals. Different laboratories and diverse techniques were used to prepare libraries and sequence TCR repertoires, to increase sequencing depth and limit assay-specific biases. Leukapheresis yielded between about 0.9 and 9 billion PBMCs per donor.

Study-wide findings and limitations: Sharing across a few donors was observed for around 4.8% of naive CD4, less than 4% of naive CD8, roughly 2.4% of memory CD4, and roughly 0.4% of memory CD8 clonotypes. Incomplete sequencing was indicated by rarefaction of sorted-subset datasets, despite the large sequencing depth. Because the study included only a small number of donors, the genetic and exposure-history diversity represented was limited. Estimated clonotype richness was generally larger for naive than for memory subsets. Based on pairwise subsampling, the degree of clonotype sharing among donors was expected to be affected by sequencing depth. Only blood was sampled, and tissue TCR repertoires likely differ from those in blood. Compared with non-shared clonotypes, the clonotypes found in all four sorted-subset donors had higher generation probabilities.

Material: memory CD4+ T cells sorted from blood. Explained via the paper, the cell subset or site label denotes: CD45RA-negative fraction. The source is a man between 18 and 35 years old in good health. This receptor chain uses TRBV7-3 and TRBJ2-7, and TRBD2 may be the D gene, going by 6 matching bases. The CDR3 region: CAMGGGHEQYF. The nucleotide sequence is given as TGTGCCATGGGGGGAGGCCACGAGCAGTACTTC.